This T cell receptor (beta chain) was sequenced during a study of blood T cell repertoires in COVID-19. On the study more broadly: Sources were T cells, B-cell-depleted T cells, or PBMCs; the material itself was cDNA or gDNA.

The CDR3 length is 14 residues. The germline CDR1 and CDR2 sequences are KGHSH and LQKENI. The ends were cut back, 4 bases at V and 6 bases at J, with 13 bases in the middle. Libraries were prepared by immunoSEQ multiplex PCR; TCRdb keeps only in-frame clonotypes and omits some of them. The sample lists approximately 280,000 clones, about 90% occurring once. The V and J genes are TRBV18 and TRBJ2-1, with TRBD2 as a possible D gene (5 bases). The sequence came from a woman under 40 who had recovered from COVID-19. Sequencing was done on a sample of peripheral blood. This chain's CDR3 is CASSLVREGNEQFF. The CDR3 DNA follows: TGTGCCAGCTCACTTGTCAGAGAGGGCAATGAGCAGTTCTTC.